The TCR beta chain described here comes from a study of blood T cells in healthy people across ages. About the study: Every two T cells gave about one barcoded beta molecule via template switching.

With each sample, at least 5 micrograms of total RNA were extracted. Looked up from germline, CDR1 is SGDLS and CDR2 is YYNGEE. V lost 2 bases to trimming and J lost 1 base, with 6 bases between them. This CDR3 has 13 residues. A J-beta primer mix and a sample-barcoded 5' primer were used in a second PCR of roughly 7 to 12 cycles. Each cDNA molecule received a tag from a template-switch adaptor that had 12 random nucleotides. Samples each returned at least 3 million CDR3-containing paired-end reads. TCRdb recomputed calls from the 5' RACE reads with MiXCR, one row per CDR3 protein. This table holds almost 800,000 distinct CDR3 sequences, about 62% found once.

The rearrangement joins TRBV9 to TRBJ1-1; D not resolved. The specimen sequenced was blood. The TCR comes from a man under 40 in good health. The CDR3 loop is CASSVLQNTEAFF. The CDR3 region has the DNA TGTGCCAGCAGCGTTTTACAGAACACTGAAGCTTTCTTT.